A single sample is the source of the 19 T cell receptor beta chains below, sequenced in a study of cytomegalovirus exposure and HLA in healthy donors. 13 Jbeta primers and 60 Vbeta primers were used for the PCR. The table came from immunoSEQ multiplex PCR; TCRdb's copy has only in-frame clones and leaves some out. The sample has some 110,000 clones; approximately 81% are singletons. The sample consisted of PBMCs. These receptors originate from a man aged 30 to 45 in good health and CMV-seronegative.

This chain links TRBV21-1 with TRBJ2-2; the listed D gene, TRBD2, was not tested against the DNA. TRBV21-1 represents a pseudogene. The CDR3 sequence is 15 residues long. The CDR3 protein is CASSLAGGYTGELFF. The CDR3 region has the DNA TGTGCCAGCAGCCTAGCGGGAGGGTACACCGGGGAGCTGTTTTTT.

In its sample, this clone was seen a few times. The gene calls are TRBV2 and TRBJ2-7; maybe TRBD1 (5 bases). The CDR3 spans 15 residues. Per germline, CDR1 SNHLY and CDR2 FYNNEI. Trimming took off 1 base at V and 3 bases at J, with 13 bases between the two ends. CDR3 DNA: TGTGCCAGCAGTGAAGATGACAGATTAAACTACGAGCAGTACTTC. This gives the protein CASSEDDRLNYEQYF.

This chain joins TRBV7-2 and TRBJ1-1; D unresolved. There are 14 residues in the CDR3. Germline CDR1 SGHTA, CDR2 FQGNSA. Trimming left V 1 base short and J 2 bases short, with 8 bases between. CDR3 coding DNA: TGTGCCAGCAGCTTAGTTGGAGCCAACACTGAAGCTTTCTTT. It codes for CASSLVGANTEAFF.

The chain uses TRBV6-1 and TRBJ1-5; a weak D match, TRBD1 (6 bases). V was shortened by 0 bases and J by 0 bases, with 18 bases between the two germline ends. The germline V gene has CDR1 MNHNS and CDR2 SASEGT. The CDR3 has 19 amino acids. The CDR3 loop reads CASSEALPGTRYSNQPQHF. DNA of the CDR3: TGTGCCAGCAGTGAAGCGCTTCCCGGGACAAGATATAGCAATCAGCCCCAGCATTTT.

The rearrangement joins TRBV21-1 to TRBJ1-5; the D call TRBD1 from the table was never checked on the DNA. TRBV21-1 is a pseudogene segment. The CDR3 covers 18 residues. The CDR3 spells CASLDSTLDRGSNQPQHF. For the CDR3, the DNA is TGTGCCAGCTTGGATTCGACTTTGGACAGGGGAAGCAATCAGCCCCAGCATTTT.

The chain recombines TRBV19 with TRBJ1-1; 9 bases fit TRBD1. V gave up 6 bases and J gave up 1 base; unmatched junction bases: 9. Germline V gives CDR1 LNHDA, CDR2 SQIVND (reference sequence). This CDR3 has 16 amino acids. DNA of the CDR3: TGTGCCAGTAGGATATATTCGGGACAGGGGAACACTGAAGCTTTCTTT. Its protein is CASRIYSGQGNTEAFF.

This sequence joins TRBV7-9 and TRBJ2-1; D is undetermined. This CDR3 contains 11 residues. CDR1 and CDR2 (germline): SEHNR, FQNEAQ (reference sequence). Deletions cut 3 bases from V and 5 bases from J, with 2 bases between. The CDR3 reads CASSFNNEQFF. For the CDR3, the DNA is TGTGCCAGCAGCTTTAACAATGAGCAGTTCTTC.

The rearrangement joins TRBV9 to TRBJ2-5; 10 bases agree with TRBD2. CDR1 and CDR2 from the germline V gene are SGDLS and YYNGEE. This CDR3 spans 15 amino acids. V gave up 4 bases and J gave up 2 bases; unmatched junction bases: 5. Written as DNA, the CDR3 is TGTGCCAGCAGCCGCGGGACTAGCGCACAAGAGACCCAGTACTTC. This sequence encodes CASSRGTSAQETQYF.

The CDR3 DNA follows: TGTGCCAGCAGTATACCGACAGGGGGCTCCGGGGAGCTGTTTTTT. Amino acid sequence: CASSIPTGGSGELFF. The V and J genes are TRBV28 and TRBJ2-2; 10 bases match TRBD1. Trimming cost V 5 bases and J 6 bases; bases outside gene matches: 6. The CDR3 is 15 amino acids. CDR1 is MDHEN and CDR2 is SYDVKM in the germline V gene.

The gene calls are TRBV19 and TRBJ2-7; 7 bases are shared with TRBD2. V dropped 2 bases and J dropped 3; count of bases not matched to a gene: 7. This CDR3 region has 15 residues. CDR1 and CDR2 (germline): LNHDA, SQIVND (reference sequence). In DNA form, the CDR3 reads TGTGCCAGTAGTATACTGGCGGGGGAAATCTACGAGCAGTACTTC. This gives the protein CASSILAGEIYEQYF.

The V and J genes are TRBV28 and TRBJ1-4, with D unclear. The CDR3 runs 14 residues. CDR1 is MDHEN and CDR2 is SYDVKM in the germline V gene. The germline V and J ends were trimmed by 2 bases and 5 bases, with 9 bases remaining between them. The CDR3 nucleotides are TGTGCCAGCAGTTTACCTTATCGGAATGAAAAACTGTTTTTT. This encodes CASSLPYRNEKLFF.

The rearrangement links TRBV19 to TRBJ2-7; 8 bases map to TRBD2. Germline values: CDR1 LNHDA, CDR2 SQIVND (reference sequence). This CDR3 spans 14 amino acids. V shed 5 bases and J 2 bases; nucleotides not matched to a gene: 5. CDR3 sequence: CASSGTSGTYEQYF. The DNA of the CDR3 is TGTGCCAGTAGTGGAACTAGCGGAACCTACGAGCAGTACTTC.

This chain uses TRBV7-2 with TRBJ2-3, with 8 nucleotides matching TRBD2. Trimming took 5 bases from V and 6 from J; bases not matched to a gene: 13. Germline V gene sequence: CDR1 SGHTA, CDR2 FQGNSA. CDR3 length: 16 residues. The CDR3 DNA reads TGTGCCAGCAGCACCGTTCGGGGGGGCCAGGGGGATACGCAGTATTTT. Protein product: CASSTVRGGQGDTQYF.

The V gene is TRBV27, the J gene TRBJ2-7; 7 positions match TRBD1. Germline V gene sequence: CDR1 MNHEY, CDR2 SMNVEV (reference sequence). The CDR3 runs to 15 residues. J was trimmed by 2 bases and V by 5 bases; bases with no gene match: 9. CDR3 bases: TGTGCCAGCAGTGTTTCCAACAGGGGAACCTACGAGCAGTACTTC. Its protein product is CASSVSNRGTYEQYF.

The V gene is TRBV10-3, the J gene TRBJ2-5; TRBD2 might be the D (6 bases). This CDR3 is 14 amino acids long. V lost 10 bases and J lost 5, with 20 bases in between. Germline values: CDR1 ENHRY, CDR2 SYGVKD. The DNA for the CDR3 is TGTGCCACCTCGTATGGTAGCGGAGCCGAGACCCAGTACTTC. Its protein is CATSYGSGAETQYF.

The CDR3 loop reads CASSVAGQGFAEAFF. CDR3 sequence (DNA): TGTGCCAGCAGCGTAGCGGGACAGGGTTTCGCTGAAGCTTTCTTT. The rearrangement uses TRBV9 and TRBJ1-1; 9 bases map to TRBD1. Losses at the gene ends were 0 bases for V and 6 bases for J; bases not matched to a gene: 6. The CDR3 is made up of 15 amino acids. CDR1 and CDR2 from the germline V gene are SGDLS and YYNGEE.

The genes are TRBV18 and TRBJ2-3; no clear D gene. Between the trimmed V and J ends, which lost 0 bases and 1 base, there was a span of 14 bases. The CDR3 loop spans 17 amino acids. Germline CDR1 is KGHSH and CDR2 is LQKENI. The CDR3, as DNA: TGTGCCAGCTCACCACCGAGCATACGTTTGGGCACAGATACGCAGTATTTT. This encodes CASSPPSIRLGTDTQYF.

This clone was counted a single time. This chain joins TRBV19 and TRBJ2-2; TRBD2 is a possible D gene (6 bases). The germline V and J ends were trimmed by 0 bases and 1 base, with 9 bases remaining between them. This CDR3 has 16 amino acids. Germline values: CDR1 LNHDA, CDR2 SQIVND (reference sequence). The CDR3 DNA sequence: TGTGCCAGTAGTATAGATGCGGAGGGGAACACCGGGGAGCTGTTTTTT. This sequence encodes CASSIDAEGNTGELFF.

The gene calls are TRBV19 and TRBJ1-5; TRBD1 matches at 7 bases. Losses at the gene ends were 4 bases for V and 4 bases for J; bases not matched to a gene: 1. CDR1 is LNHDA, CDR2 SQIVND, per germline (reference sequence). The CDR3 is 13 amino acids. CDR3 sequence reads: CASSRDRNQPQHF. DNA for the CDR3: TGTGCCAGTAGTAGGGACAGAAATCAGCCCCAGCATTTT.